The clone carrying this T cell receptor (beta chain) was picked up a small number of times. Antigen specificity is unknown. This table comes from immunoSEQ multiplex PCR, and its TCRdb copy is limited to in-frame clones, with some not included. In the table there are about 960,000 clones, approximately 80% of which are singletons. There were no recent acute infections or vaccinations among the donors, who were healthy HIV-negative adults. These data belong to a study of shared clonotypes between healthy human individuals. Looking at the study overall: Aged 18 to 49, the donors were a couple of women and a few men. Study-level findings and limits: Non-shared clonotypes had lower generation probabilities than clonotypes shared by all four sorted-subset donors. Rarefaction curves obtained for sorted subsets showed sequencing incomplete despite large depth.

The germline V gene encodes CDR1 ENHRY and CDR2 SYGVKD. This CDR3 spans 16 amino acids. The germline V and J ends were trimmed by 6 bases and 3 bases, with 18 bases remaining between them. The receptor was isolated from a man younger than 30 in good health. The sequenced material came from memory CD4+ T cells sorted from blood. Subset here: CD45RA-negative fraction. This chain joins TRBV10-3 and TRBJ2-1; maybe TRBD1 (5 bases). The CDR3 DNA follows: TGTGCCATCAGCCAGCCCGGACAAAGGGACTACAATGAGCAGTTCTTC. It encodes CAISQPGQRDYNEQFF.